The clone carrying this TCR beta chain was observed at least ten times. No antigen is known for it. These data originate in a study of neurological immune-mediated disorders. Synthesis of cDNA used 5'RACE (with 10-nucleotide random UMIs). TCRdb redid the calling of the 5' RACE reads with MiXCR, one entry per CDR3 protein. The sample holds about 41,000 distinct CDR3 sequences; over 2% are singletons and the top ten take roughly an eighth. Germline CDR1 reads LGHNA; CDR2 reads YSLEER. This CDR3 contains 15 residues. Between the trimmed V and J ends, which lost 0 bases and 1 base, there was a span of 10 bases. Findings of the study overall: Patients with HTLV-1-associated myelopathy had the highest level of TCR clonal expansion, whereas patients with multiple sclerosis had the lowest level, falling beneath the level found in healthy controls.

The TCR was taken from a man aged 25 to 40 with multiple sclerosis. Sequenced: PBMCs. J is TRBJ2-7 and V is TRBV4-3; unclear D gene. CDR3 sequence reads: CASSQEVDPSYEQYF. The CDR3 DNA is TGCGCCAGCAGCCAAGAAGTTGATCCTTCCTACGAGCAGTACTTC.